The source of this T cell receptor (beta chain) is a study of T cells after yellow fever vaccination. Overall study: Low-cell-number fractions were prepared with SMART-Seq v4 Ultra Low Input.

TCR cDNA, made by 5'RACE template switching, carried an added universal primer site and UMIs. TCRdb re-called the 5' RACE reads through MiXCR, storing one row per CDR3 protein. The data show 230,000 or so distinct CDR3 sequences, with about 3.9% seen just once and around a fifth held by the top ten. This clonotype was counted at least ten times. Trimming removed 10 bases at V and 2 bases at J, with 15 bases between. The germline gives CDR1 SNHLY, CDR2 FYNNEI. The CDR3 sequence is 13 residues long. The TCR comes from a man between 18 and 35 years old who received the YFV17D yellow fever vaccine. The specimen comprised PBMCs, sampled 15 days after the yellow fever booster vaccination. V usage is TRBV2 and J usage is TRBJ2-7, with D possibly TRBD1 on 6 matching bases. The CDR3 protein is CATTGTLTYEQYF. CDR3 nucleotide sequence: TGTGCCACCACCGGGACACTGACCTACGAGCAGTACTTC.